Presented here are 7 T cell receptor beta chains from one specimen sequenced in a study of blood T cells in healthy people across ages (dated by TCRdb to 2014 to 2015). The protocol used for the library was 5' RACE. Sequencing was carried out with an Illumina HiSeq 2500. A second PCR of roughly 7 to 11 cycles was performed with a sample-barcoded 5' primer and a J-beta primer mix. TCRdb took the public reads, trimmed them with fastp at Q25, ran MiXCR for clone calling and kept in-frame beta chains. Merged by CDR3 protein, the rows form single entries marked with the most common genes and DNA. In all, the sample holds roughly 1,500,000 distinct CDR3 sequences, and around two fifths of those were seen once. The ten largest clones represent roughly 8.2% of the sample. Sequenced material: blood. Receptors originate from a woman aged 18-29 years in good health.

Only a few counts were recorded for this clonotype. The chain is built from TRBV29-1 and TRBJ1-2, with 9 bases fitting TRBD1. V gave up 6 bases and J gave up 5 bases; unmatched junction bases: 4. This CDR3 has 12 amino acids. Looked up from germline, CDR1 is SQVTM and CDR2 is ANQGSEA. The CDR3 sequence: CSVRDRAYGYTF. CDR3 bases: TGCAGCGTCCGGGACAGGGCATATGGCTACACCTTC.

This clonotype was seen a handful of times. The V gene is TRBV20-1, the J gene TRBJ1-6, with D possibly matching TRBD1 (5 bases). The V gene lost 2 bases and the J gene lost 3 bases, with 29 bases spanning the gap. Per the germline V gene, CDR1 is DFQATT and CDR2 is SNEGSKA (reference sequence). The CDR3 runs 21 residues. The CDR3 protein is CSARWAGPNLQNFNYNSPLHF. The DNA for the CDR3 is TGCAGTGCTAGATGGGCAGGGCCGAACCTTCAAAATTTTAACTATAATTCACCCCTCCACTTT.

The table lists this clonotype with a few counts. The rearrangement links TRBV27 to TRBJ2-5; D is possibly TRBD1 (5 bases). With 1 base removed from V and 1 base from J, the gap between germline ends came to 13 bases. Germline V gene data show CDR1 as MNHEY and CDR2 as SMNVEV (reference sequence). CDR3 length equals 16 residues. CDR3 amino acids: CASSLFRGGPQETQYF. In DNA, the CDR3 is TGTGCCAGCAGTTTATTTAGGGGCGGTCCCCAAGAGACCCAGTACTTC.

V usage is TRBV4-1 and J usage is TRBJ2-1; D is ambiguous. V lost 4 bases, J lost 9 bases, and 19 bases lay in between. CDR1 is MGHRA and CDR2 is YSYEKL in the germline V gene. The CDR3 loop spans 15 amino acids. The CDR3 region has the DNA TGCGCCAGCAGCCGTACTCCGGGCCCTATTACTGAGCAGTTCTTC. This encodes CASSRTPGPITEQFF.

V usage is TRBV29-1 and J usage is TRBJ2-1; 9 positions match TRBD2. Germline CDR1 SQVTM, CDR2 ANQGSEA. The CDR3 has 13 residues. Trimming took 8 bases from V and 7 from J; bases not matched to a gene: 9. CDR3 nucleotide sequence: TGCAGCCTTGCCAGCGGGGGGTGGAATGAGCAGTTCTTC. As protein: CSLASGGWNEQFF.

This clonotype was detected only a few times. V usage is TRBV29-1 and J usage is TRBJ2-2; either TRBD1 or TRBD2 may fit D (5 bases each). This CDR3 is 13 amino acids long. The germline CDR1 and CDR2 sequences are SQVTM and ANQGSEA. The V end was cut by 6 bases, the J end by 4 bases, with 12 bases between. The CDR3 sequence: CSVGTILTGELFF. As DNA, the CDR3 is TGCAGCGTGGGGACGATCCTCACCGGGGAGCTGTTTTTT.

V gene TRBV7-8 combines with J gene TRBJ2-7, with 7 bases fitting TRBD2. CDR1 and CDR2 (germline): SGHVS, FQNEAQ. There are 17 residues in the CDR3. With 2 bases clipped from V and 6 bases from J, the junction kept 16 bases outside the gene matches. CDR3 DNA sequence: TGTGCCAGCAGCTTACTGACTAGCACCGGATCCCCCAGCGAGCAGTACTTC. Its protein product is CASSLLTSTGSPSEQYF.